This TCR beta chain was profiled in a study of cytomegalovirus exposure and HLA in healthy donors. Notes on the study in general: It emerged from a later analysis that several of the most significant clusters appeared to be linked to common viral pathogens.

In regard to this clone: Antigen: not known.

The CDR3 contains 15 residues. The V gene end was trimmed by 0 bases and the J gene end by 2 bases; junction bases not matched to a gene: 4. Germline CDR1 reads SGDLS; CDR2 reads YYNGEE. PCR amplification relied on 60 Vbeta primers (plus 13 Jbeta primers). Some clones are missing from TCRdb's copy, which holds only in-frame ones; the method was immunoSEQ multiplex PCR. The listing contains 100,000 to 150,000 clones. The TCR sequence derives from a man aged 40-49 years in good health and CMV-seronegative. The sequenced sample consisted of PBMCs. This chain joins TRBV9 and TRBJ2-7; TRBD1 matches at 8 bases. The DNA for the CDR3 is TGTGCCAGCAGCGTAGGGGGGGACAGGCCCTACGAGCAGTACTTC. Translated: CASSVGGDRPYEQYF.